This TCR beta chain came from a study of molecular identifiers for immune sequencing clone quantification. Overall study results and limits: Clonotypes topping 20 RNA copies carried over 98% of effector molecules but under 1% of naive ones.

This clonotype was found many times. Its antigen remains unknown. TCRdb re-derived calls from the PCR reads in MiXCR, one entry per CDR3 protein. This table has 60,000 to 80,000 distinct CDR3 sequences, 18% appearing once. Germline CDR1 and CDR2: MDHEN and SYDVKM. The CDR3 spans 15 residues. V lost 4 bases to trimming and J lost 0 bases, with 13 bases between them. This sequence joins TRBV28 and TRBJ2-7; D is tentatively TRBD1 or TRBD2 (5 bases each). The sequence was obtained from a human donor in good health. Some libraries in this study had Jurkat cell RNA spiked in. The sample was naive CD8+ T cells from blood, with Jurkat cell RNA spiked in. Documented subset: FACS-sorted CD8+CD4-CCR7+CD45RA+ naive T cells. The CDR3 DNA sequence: TGTGCCAGCAGTTCAACGGGACGACTCTCCTACGAGCAGTACTTC. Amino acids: CASSSTGRLSYEQYF.